Reported below is one TCR beta chain. Its antigen specificity is not known. The input lacks base qualities; no much larger clone sits a single base away. This entry belongs to a study of CD8+ T cells in alopecia areata (dated by TCRdb to the late 2010s). The study in broad terms: To study T cell clonal expansion in alopecia areata, the researchers applied high-throughput TCRbeta sequencing to both the C3H/HeJ mouse model and human patients. On the human side, TCRbeta sequencing was run on scalp tissue and on sorted CD4+ and CD8+ peripheral blood T cells from healthy controls and from alopecia areata patients with either patchy or totalis/universalis disease. Clonality in the scalp was compared among normal scalp (n=4), patchy alopecia areata scalp (n=8), and alopecia totalis/universalis scalp (n=8). RNA was extracted with the PAXgene miRNA kit for fixed scalp, the miRNeasy kit for PBMCs, and the RNeasy kit for mouse skin. TCRbeta CDR3 regions were amplified by immunoSEQ multiplex PCR using 35 Vbeta forward and 13 Jbeta reverse primers.

The method behind the library was the immunoSEQ multiplex PCR assay. RNA was extracted from all samples and reverse transcribed into cDNA as template for TCR sequencing. First-strand cDNA was synthesized with SuperScript III using a 2:1 mix of oligo-dT and random hexamers. A synthetic immune receptor repertoire was used to assess amplification bias, and residual bias was removed computationally. Per the original workflow: After raw reads were preprocessed to remove errors, the CDR3 was defined following IMGT conventions as running from the conserved cysteine to phenylalanine. Clonality was calculated as 1 minus Shannon entropy normalized by log2 of the number of productive unique TCRs. Scalp TCRbeta sequences were cross-referenced with sorted blood CD4 and CD8 repertoires so that the CD4 or CD8 identity of scalp clones could be inferred. The clones in this table, taken by TCRdb from immuneACCESS, are in-frame only. Not every clone is retained; where verified, under half of the shortfall comes from an unresolved V gene, and the cause of the rest is unknown. V and J calls and clone size are those listed in that table; D and trimming were worked out from the DNA. Within this sample are over 150,000 clones, with approximately 53% of them counted one time only. The ten largest clones represent about 5.3% of the sample.

Spanning cysteine to phenylalanine, the CDR3 consists of 13 amino acids. CDR3 DNA is the only sequence kept; it has 39 bases, read in frame from the first base. Deletion took 4 bases off V and 8 bases off J, with a span of 12 bases between the germline ends. The germline V gene provides CDR1 SNHLY and CDR2 FYNNEI. After PBMCs were isolated by density centrifugation and stained for CD3, CD4 and CD8, a FACSAria was used to sort CD4+ and CD8+ T cells. Scalp biopsies and blood samples were provided by unaffected controls. Broad study findings and their caveats: TCR sequences shared between patients were less clear than in mice, possibly partly because of HLA diversity in the patient population. Unlike mouse skin, which is dominated by gammadelta T cells, normal human skin has resident alphabeta T cells that are also sequenced, and this complicates analysis of the scalp TCR repertoire. Compared with normal scalp, lesional scalp, particularly in alopecia totalis/universalis, had higher clonality and more expanded CD8+ clones, which suggests antigenic drive.

The TCR sequence derives from a human donor in good health. Specimen: CD8+ T cells sorted from blood. The V gene is TRBV2 and the J gene is TRBJ2-1, with TRBD1 as a weak D call on 6 bases. In nucleotide form, the sequence is TGTGCCAGCAGTGTCGACAGGCAAGATGAGCAGTTCTTC. Its translation reads: CASSVDRQDEQFF.